The 24 T cell receptor beta chains below all came from one sample that was sequenced in a study of CD8 T cells in ankylosing spondylitis. Using its own MiXCR run on the 5' RACE reads, TCRdb lists one record per CDR3 protein. Among approximately 200,000 distinct CDR3 sequences, approximately 13% were seen once, and the ten largest hold roughly 9.6%. The sequenced sample consisted of blood, either unsorted or a sorted T cell fraction (not recorded which). All receptors come from a female donor with ankylosing spondylitis or in good health (not recorded which).

This chain joins TRBV5-1 and TRBJ2-1; D possibly uses TRBD1 or TRBD2 (6 bases each). The germline V gene encodes CDR1 SGHRS and CDR2 YFSETQ. This CDR3 has 18 amino acids. Trimming stripped 0 bases from V and 7 bases from J, with 23 bases between. The CDR3 sequence: CASSLGMLATSQGNEQFF. CDR3 in DNA: TGCGCCAGCAGCTTGGGAATGCTAGCGACCAGCCAGGGGAATGAGCAGTTCTTC.

This clonotype was seen ten or more times. The chain couples TRBV20-1 to TRBJ1-1; D may be TRBD1 (5 bases). Germline V gene lookup returns CDR1 DFQATT and CDR2 SNEGSKA (reference sequence). V shed 1 base and J shed 6 bases, with 12 bases lying between them. The CDR3 extends over 13 amino acids. The CDR3 region is CSARVQGSAEAFF. The CDR3 DNA is TGCAGTGCTAGAGTCCAGGGCAGCGCTGAAGCTTTCTTT.

J is TRBJ2-2 and V is TRBV28, with 8 bases fitting TRBD1. Looked up from germline, CDR1 is MDHEN and CDR2 is SYDVKM. This CDR3 contains 15 residues. The ends lost 5 bases at V and 6 bases at J; junction bases unmatched: 8. As DNA, the CDR3 is TGTGCCAGCAGTACACCGACGACAGGGGCCGGGGAGCTGTTTTTT. Amino acid sequence: CASSTPTTGAGELFF. The full variable domain, with the rest looked up from reference TRBV28 and TRBJ2-2, is DVKVTQSSRYLVKRTGEKVFLECVQDMDHENMFWYRQDPGLGLRLIYFSYDVKMKEKGDIPEGYSVSREKKERFSLILESASTNQTSMYLCASSTPTTGAGELFFGEGSRLTVL.

This clonotype was found many times. This chain uses TRBV5-1 with TRBJ2-3; D gene uncertain. The V gene lost 1 base and the J gene lost 7 bases, with 4 bases spanning the gap. The CDR3 has 11 residues. Germline values: CDR1 SGHRS, CDR2 YFSETQ. CDR3 nucleotide sequence: TGCGCCAGCAGCTTGTTGCATACGCAGTATTTT. This encodes CASSLLHTQYF.

This clonotype was observed many times. The rearrangement uses TRBV12-3 or TRBV12-4 and TRBJ1-6; possibly TRBD1 for D (5 bases). The CDR3 length is 14 residues. The V end was cut by 6 bases, the J end by 8 bases, with 14 bases between. The CDR3 coding sequence is TGTGCCAGCAGCAGCGGTAGGGACTATTCACCCCTCCACTTT. This translates into CASSSGRDYSPLHF.

In this sample, this clonotype turned up many times. V is TRBV3-1 and J is TRBJ2-7; perhaps TRBD2 as D (6 bases). From germline, CDR1 is LGHDT and CDR2 YNNKEL (reference sequence). The CDR3 loop spans 13 amino acids. V lost 1 base and J 7 bases, leaving 11 bases between the germline ends. CDR3 sequence reads: CASSQVAGGEQYF. As DNA, the CDR3 is TGTGCCAGCAGCCAAGTTGCCGGGGGAGAGCAGTACTTC.

This clonotype was detected only a few times. This chain uses TRBV25-1 with TRBJ2-7; possible D gene TRBD1, 7 bases. The CDR3 totals 14 residues. The V gene lost 1 base and the J gene lost 6 bases, with 13 bases spanning the gap. Germline V gives CDR1 MGHDK, CDR2 SYGVNS. DNA for the CDR3: TGTGCCAGCAGTGAATTTAACAGGGGAGGCGAGCAGTACTTC. This codes for CASSEFNRGGEQYF.

The chain is built from TRBV5-1 and TRBJ2-1; D possibly matches TRBD1 or TRBD2 (6 bases each). CDR1 is SGHRS, CDR2 YFSETQ, per germline. The CDR3 covers 16 residues. V lost 0 bases and J lost 8, with 18 bases in between. The CDR3 DNA reads as TGCGCCAGCAGCTTGGTAGGGGGACTCGCCGGGGATGAGCAGTTCTTC. This sequence encodes CASSLVGGLAGDEQFF.

The CDR3 DNA reads TGTGCCAGCAGCTTAGGGTTTGGGACGTCTTCGAACACCGGGGAGCTGTTTTTT. Its translation: CASSLGFGTSSNTGELFF. The rearrangement links TRBV7-3 to TRBJ2-2, with D tentatively TRBD1 or TRBD2 (5 bases each). The CDR3 spans 18 residues. Germline assignment: CDR1 SGHTA and CDR2 FQGTGA. V lost 2 bases, J lost 0 bases, and 16 bases lay in between.

This clonotype has a count of ten or more. The J gene is TRBJ2-1, the V gene TRBV2, with 14 bases aligning to TRBD2. The CDR3 runs 18 residues. With 2 bases clipped from V and 0 bases from J, the junction kept 3 bases outside the gene matches. Germline CDR1 reads SNHLY; CDR2 reads FYNNEI. CDR3: CASSERLAGGSSYNEQFF. The DNA of the CDR3 is TGTGCCAGCAGTGAAAGACTAGCGGGAGGGAGCTCCTACAATGAGCAGTTCTTC.

Regarding this clonotype: It may be a read error: a sequence one base away is much more abundant. The conserved phenylalanine or tryptophan is not found at the CDR3 terminus, so this likely reflects a read error. The chain links TRBV10-2 to TRBJ2-5; no clear D gene. The length of the CDR3 is 10 residues. Germline assignment: CDR1 WSHSY and CDR2 SAAADI. The V gene lost 11 bases and the J gene lost 5 bases, with 9 bases spanning the gap. In DNA, the CDR3 is TGCGCCTGGGGTGGGGAGACCCAGTACTTA. This gives the protein CAWGGETQYL.

Regarding this clonotype: A junction boundary mismatches the germline segment, possibly from a read error. The J gene is TRBJ2-5, the V gene TRBV29-1, with TRBD2 matching 10 bases. Germline CDR1 SQVTM, CDR2 ANQGSEA. This CDR3 is built from 13 residues. As DNA, the CDR3 is TGCAGCATTGAGACTAGCGGGCAAGAGACCCAGTACTTC. It translates to CSIETSGQETQYF.

Regarding this clonotype: A junction end diverges from the germline sequence, so it may reflect a read error. The V gene is TRBV7-9, the J gene TRBJ2-1; D is unclear. Germline CDR1 is SEHNR and CDR2 is FQNEAQ (reference sequence). The CDR3 has 14 residues. CDR3: CASSLTNPRNGQFF. The CDR3 DNA is TGTGCCAGCAGCTTGACAAACCCAAGGAATGGGCAGTTCTTC.

This clonotype was recorded many times. The CDR3 loop reads CASSLGLEIYEQYF. The DNA for the CDR3 is TGCGCCAGCAGCCTAGGACTAGAAATCTACGAGCAGTACTTC. The V gene is TRBV5-1, the J gene TRBJ2-7; TRBD2 agrees at 7 bases. The CDR3 length is 14 residues. Unmatched junction bases numbered 7, after V lost 4 bases and J lost 3 bases. The germline V gene has CDR1 SGHRS and CDR2 YFSETQ. Looking up the rest from reference TRBV5-1 and TRBJ2-7 gives the full variable domain: KAGVTQTPRYLIKTRGQQVTLSCSPISGHRSVSWYQQTPGQGLQFLFEYFSETQRNKGNFPGRFSGRQFSNSRSEMNVSTLELGDSALYLCASSLGLEIYEQYFGPGTRLTVT.

Turning to this clonotype: A read error may explain this, as a much larger clone is one base away. This sequence joins TRBV6-2 or TRBV6-3 and TRBJ2-3; 10 nucleotides line up with TRBD1. This CDR3 contains 16 residues. The germline V gene encodes CDR1 MNHEY and CDR2 SVGEGT. Here the CDR3 reads CANSPTRDRGSDTQYF. The DNA for the CDR3 is TGTGCCAACAGTCCAACTCGGGACAGGGGATCAGATACGCAGTATTTT.

The chain recombines TRBV5-1 with TRBJ2-7; D ambiguous. The CDR3 loop spans 15 amino acids. The germline V gene encodes CDR1 SGHRS and CDR2 YFSETQ. V shed 0 bases and J shed 0 bases, with 10 bases lying between them. CDR3 in DNA: TGCGCCAGCAGCTTGGTAGAGCGAAGCTCCTACGAGCAGTACTTC. Protein sequence: CASSLVERSSYEQYF.

The genes are TRBV11-3 and TRBJ2-7, with 7 bases fitting TRBD2. CDR1 is SGHNT and CDR2 is YENEEA in the germline V gene. This CDR3 region has 16 residues. Trimming at V came to 1 base and at J to 4 bases, leaving 10 bases not matched to a gene. The CDR3 loop reads CASSLALGGRGYEQYF. The CDR3 coding sequence is TGTGCCAGCAGCTTAGCCCTTGGCGGGAGAGGATACGAGCAGTACTTC.

At least ten counts were recorded for this clonotype. V is TRBV24-1 and J is TRBJ2-1; 7 positions match TRBD2. V shed 0 bases and J 6 bases; nucleotides not matched to a gene: 7. The CDR3 sequence is 16 residues long. Germline V lookup: CDR1 KGHDR, CDR2 SFDVKD. The CDR3 loop is CATSDLGGSKGNEQFF. CDR3 DNA: TGTGCCACCAGTGATTTGGGCGGGAGTAAGGGCAATGAGCAGTTCTTC.

The chain is built from TRBV27 and TRBJ1-1, with 7 bases aligning to TRBD1. Germline V CDR1 and CDR2: MNHEY, SMNVEV (reference sequence). This CDR3 region has 14 residues. After removal of 6 bases from V and 0 bases from J, the junction contained 4 bases not matched to a gene. The CDR3 reads CASRNRGVNTEAFF. The CDR3 DNA is TGTGCCAGCAGGAACAGGGGAGTGAACACTGAAGCTTTCTTT.

This clonotype was detected ten times or more. The chain links TRBV20-1 to TRBJ2-7, with D perhaps matching TRBD1 (6 bases). Per germline, CDR1 DFQATT and CDR2 SNEGSKA (reference sequence). V was pared by 3 bases and J by 4 bases, with 16 bases between. The CDR3 is 14 residues long. This CDR3 is CSASLGHSIYEQYF. The CDR3 DNA follows: TGCAGTGCTAGTTTGGGACATAGTATTTACGAGCAGTACTTC.

Many counts were recorded for this clonotype. The V call is TRBV12-3 or TRBV12-4, the J call TRBJ2-1; perhaps TRBD1 as D (7 bases). Trimming shortened V by 3 bases and J by 7 bases, and 13 bases separated the two germline ends. This CDR3 has 14 amino acids. Written as DNA, the CDR3 is TGTGCCAGCAGTTTGGAGGGGGCAACTAATGAGCAGTTCTTC. It specifies CASSLEGATNEQFF.

Worth noting for this clonotype: A much more abundant neighbour one base away suggests this may be a read error. The rearrangement links TRBV5-1 to TRBJ2-1, with 14 nucleotides matching TRBD2. The length of the CDR3 is 17 residues. Germline CDR1 reads SGHRS; CDR2 reads YFSETQ. The CDR3 DNA sequence: TGCGCCAGCAGCTCCGGACTAGCGGGAGGTTCCTACGATGAGCAGTTCTTC. Translation gives CASSSGLAGGSYDEQFF.

The chain links TRBV7-2 to TRBJ1-1; the D is unclear. The germline gives CDR1 SGHTA, CDR2 FQGNSA. The CDR3 contains 14 residues. V was shortened by 4 bases and J by 11 bases, with 20 bases between the two germline ends. CDR3 protein: CASSSRETRVGAFF. The DNA of the CDR3 is TGTGCCAGCAGCTCCCGAGAGACAAGGGTTGGTGCTTTCTTT.

This chain connects TRBV5-1 to TRBJ2-7; D unclear. Trimming shortened V by 6 bases and J by 1 base, and 11 bases separated the two germline ends. CDR3 length: 13 residues. In germline, CDR1 is SGHRS, CDR2 YFSETQ. The CDR3 sequence: CASTPGPSYEQYF. The CDR3 DNA sequence: TGCGCCAGCACTCCAGGACCTTCCTACGAGCAGTACTTC.